This passage covers 9 T cell receptor beta chains from one sample sequenced in a study of technical replicates of blood from a few donors (TCRdb year 2017). Library creation used the immunoSEQ multiplex PCR assay. This is the immuneACCESS table as TCRdb keeps it, with only in-frame sequences that have V and J called. A part of the clones is gone; compared with another copy, unresolved V genes explain less than half, and the rest is unexplained. The sample profile shows about 78,000 clones; just under 95% of them were found once. The ten largest clones take up more than 0.2% of the sample. The material sequenced was T cells isolated from PBMCs. These receptors all come from a human donor in good health.

This chain uses TRBV4-1 with TRBJ2-7; the D gene is possibly TRBD1 (5 bases). Trimming stripped 0 bases from V and 2 bases from J, with 8 bases between. CDR3 length: 14 amino acids. Germline CDR1 MGHRA, CDR2 YSYEKL. The CDR3, as DNA: TGCGCCAGCAGCCAAGAAGCAGGGACCTACGAGCAGTACTTC. This gives the protein CASSQEAGTYEQYF.

The chain recombines TRBV19 with TRBJ1-5, with a tentative D call TRBD1 (6 bases). The V gene lost 3 bases and the J gene lost 1 base, with 10 bases spanning the gap. The CDR3 spans 15 residues. Germline CDR1 and CDR2: LNHDA and SQIVND (reference sequence). CDR3 coding DNA: TGTGCCAGTAGTATCATCCAGGGGAGCAATCAGCCCCAGCATTTT. Amino acid sequence: CASSIIQGSNQPQHF.

The V gene is TRBV28, the J gene TRBJ2-5; 8 nucleotides match TRBD2. CDR1 is MDHEN and CDR2 is SYDVKM in the germline V gene. This CDR3 contains 15 residues. V shed 6 bases and J 3 bases; nucleotides not matched to a gene: 9. The chain's CDR3 is CASSRGLASEETQYF. CDR3 sequence (DNA): TGTGCCAGCAGCCGAGGACTAGCTTCGGAAGAGACCCAGTACTTC.

This clone was recorded only once. J is TRBJ2-7 and V is TRBV18; possibly TRBD1 for D (6 bases). Germline lookup yields CDR1 KGHSH and CDR2 LQKENI. The length of the CDR3 is 14 residues. V shed 1 base and J shed 4 bases, with 11 bases lying between them. The CDR3, as DNA: TGTGCCAGCTCACCACTTACAGGGACGTACGAGCAGTACTTC. Protein: CASSPLTGTYEQYF. The variable domain in full, completed from reference TRBV18 and TRBJ2-7, reads NAGVMQNPRHLVRRRGQEARLRCSPMKGHSHVYWYRQLPEEGLKFMVYLQKENIIDESGMPKERFSAEFPKEGPSILRIQQVVRGDSAAYFCASSPLTGTYEQYFGPGTRLTVT.

The chain combines TRBV2 with TRBJ2-7, with D possibly matching TRBD2 (6 bases). Germline V gene lookup returns CDR1 SNHLY and CDR2 FYNNEI. The ends were cut back, 7 bases at V and 4 bases at J, with 14 bases in the middle. This CDR3 is 13 amino acids long. This chain's CDR3 is CASKSGLRYEQYF. In nucleotides, the CDR3 is TGTGCCAGCAAATCGGGACTCAGATACGAGCAGTACTTC.

V usage is TRBV5-1 and J usage is TRBJ1-1; D is unresolved. This CDR3 has 14 residues. V lost 9 bases, J lost 1 base, and 16 bases lay in between. Per the germline V gene, CDR1 is SGHRS and CDR2 is YFSETQ. CDR3 sequence (DNA): TGCGCCACTCTGTTTGGACGGGGGAACACTGAAGCTTTCTTT. It is translated as CATLFGRGNTEAFF.

The chain combines TRBV28 with TRBJ2-1; 8 nucleotides line up with TRBD1. This CDR3 comprises 15 residues. In germline, CDR1 is MDHEN, CDR2 SYDVKM. J was trimmed by 7 bases and V by 6 bases; bases with no gene match: 11. The CDR3 DNA reads TGTGCCAGCAGCACCTATGGACAGGGCTTAAATGAGCAGTTCTTC. It encodes CASSTYGQGLNEQFF.

The rearrangement links TRBV2 to TRBJ1-5, with TRBD1 matching over 8 bases. The V and J ends lost 4 bases and 2 bases, in that order; junction bases with no gene match: 4. This CDR3 is 15 amino acids long. Germline CDR1 is SNHLY and CDR2 is FYNNEI. CDR3 amino acids: CASSGKTGGNQPQHF. Here the CDR3 DNA reads TGTGCCAGCAGTGGGAAGACAGGGGGCAATCAGCCCCAGCATTTT.

The chain links TRBV11-3 to TRBJ1-1; TRBD1 is a possible D gene (5 bases). Germline CDR1 is SGHNT and CDR2 is YENEEA. V gave up 4 bases and J gave up 4 bases, with 13 bases separating them. The CDR3 covers 14 residues. The CDR3, as DNA: TGTGCCAGCAGCTCCGGACACCCCAGCACTGAAGCTTTCTTT. Protein: CASSSGHPSTEAFF. The full variable domain, in which reference TRBV11-3 and TRBJ1-1 provide the parts outside the CDR3, is EAGVVQSPRYKIIEKKQPVAFWCNPISGHNTLYWYLQNLGQGPELLIRYENEEAVDDSQLPKDRFSAERLKGVDSTLKIQPAELGDSAVYLCASSSGHPSTEAFFGQGTRLTVV.